These 17 T cell receptor beta chains came from one sample sequenced in a study of shared clonotypes between healthy human individuals. Naive CD8 isolation took CD45RO-negative cells positively selected for CCR7 and excluded terminally differentiated effector memory CD45RA+ cells. Profiled with immunoSEQ multiplex PCR; TCRdb holds only in-frame clones, not every one. The sample has about 2.1 million clones, roughly 91% seen once. The sequenced sample was naive CD8+ T cells from PBMCs. These receptors all stem from a man aged 18 to 30 in good health. Some clones in this sample may be carry-over from other donors' samples.

The chain recombines TRBV9 with TRBJ2-1, with 12 nucleotides matching TRBD2. CDR1 is SGDLS and CDR2 is YYNGEE in the germline V gene. Trimming removed 3 bases from V and 8 bases from J; junction bases left unmatched: 6. The CDR3 spans 15 residues. The CDR3 loop is CASSAWTSGMDEQFF. In DNA form, the CDR3 reads TGTGCCAGCAGCGCATGGACTAGCGGGATGGATGAGCAGTTCTTC.

CDR3 coding DNA: TGTGCCAGCAGTTTCTTAACAGTGAACACTGAAGCTTTCTTT. Residues: CASSFLTVNTEAFF. V is TRBV2 and J is TRBJ1-1; D remains ambiguous. Between the trimmed V and J ends, which lost 5 bases and 0 bases, there was a span of 10 bases. CDR1 and CDR2 from the germline V gene are SNHLY and FYNNEI. The CDR3 is made up of 14 amino acids.

The rearrangement uses TRBV7-2 and TRBJ1-2, with D uncertain. This CDR3 is built from 15 residues. V was clipped by 1 base and J by 2 bases, with 11 bases between them. CDR1 and CDR2 (germline): SGHTA, FQGNSA. CDR3 DNA sequence: TGTGCCAGCAGCTTAGTTTTGGATTCCAACTATGGCTACACCTTC. It is translated as CASSLVLDSNYGYTF.

In this sample, this clone turned up once. V usage is TRBV4-3 and J usage is TRBJ2-1, with D perhaps assigned TRBD1 or TRBD2 (6 bases each). Per the germline V gene, CDR1 is LGHNA and CDR2 is YSLEER. The CDR3 has 18 amino acids. V was trimmed by 0 bases and J by 1 base, leaving 16 bases between them. The CDR3 region has the DNA TGCGCCAGCAGCCAAGAGGAGAGGGGGGCAGGTTCCTACAATGAGCAGTTCTTC. Translated: CASSQEERGAGSYNEQFF.

This rearrangement joins TRBV7-9 to TRBJ1-1; D is perhaps TRBD1 (5 bases). The germline V gene has CDR1 SEHNR and CDR2 FQNEAQ (reference sequence). This CDR3 region has 18 residues. The germline V and J ends were trimmed by 2 bases and 3 bases, with 22 bases remaining between them. CDR3: CASSLRGAGYLEDTEAFF. As DNA, the CDR3 is TGTGCCAGCAGCTTAAGAGGCGCAGGGTACCTTGAGGACACTGAAGCTTTCTTT.

The V call is TRBV13, the J call TRBJ1-5; the D is unclear. The CDR3 spans 14 residues. Germline CDR1 reads PRHDT; CDR2 reads FYEKMQ (reference sequence). The V end was cut by 3 bases, the J end by 0 bases, with 6 bases between. CDR3 sequence: CASSFGSSNQPQHF. The CDR3 DNA is TGTGCCAGCAGCTTTGGTAGTAGCAATCAGCCCCAGCATTTT. The full variable domain, its missing parts supplied by reference TRBV13 and TRBJ1-5, is AAGVIQSPRHLIKEKRETATLKCYPIPRHDTVYWYQQGPGQDPQFLISFYEKMQSDKGSIPDRFSAQQFSDYHSELNMSSLELGDSALYFCASSFGSSNQPQHFGDGTRLSIL.

The chain joins TRBV19 to TRBJ2-5; D is undetermined. CDR3 length: 16 residues. From germline, CDR1 is LNHDA and CDR2 SQIVND (reference sequence). The V end lost 1 base, the J end lost 0 bases, and 12 bases lay between the germline ends. For the CDR3, the DNA is TGTGCCAGTAGTATAGTGGACGGACGCTACCAAGAGACCCAGTACTTC. Amino acids: CASSIVDGRYQETQYF.

The chain joins TRBV5-1 to TRBJ2-7, with 10 bases fitting TRBD2. V was pared by 0 bases and J by 5 bases, with 5 bases of the junction left unmatched. Germline V gene sequence: CDR1 SGHRS, CDR2 YFSETQ. This CDR3 is 15 amino acids long. The CDR3 spells CASSLALAGVDEQYF. Written as DNA, the CDR3 is TGCGCCAGCAGCTTGGCCCTAGCGGGAGTCGACGAGCAGTACTTC. The variable domain in full, completed from reference TRBV5-1 and TRBJ2-7, reads KAGVTQTPRYLIKTRGQQVTLSCSPISGHRSVSWYQQTPGQGLQFLFEYFSETQRNKGNFPGRFSGRQFSNSRSEMNVSTLELGDSALYLCASSLALAGVDEQYFGPGTRLTVT.

The V and J genes are TRBV7-9 and TRBJ1-5, with D possibly being TRBD1 (5 bases). V lost 5 bases and J lost 0, with 11 bases in between. CDR1 is SEHNR and CDR2 is FQNEAQ in the germline V gene (reference sequence). CDR3 length: 15 residues. This CDR3 reads CASSTGPNSNQPQHF. CDR3 bases: TGTGCCAGCAGCACGGGACCCAATAGCAATCAGCCCCAGCATTTT.

The chain links TRBV29-1 to TRBJ1-3; the D gene is possibly TRBD1 (5 bases). The CDR3 has 13 residues. CDR1 and CDR2 (germline): SQVTM, ANQGSEA. The V end lost 6 bases, the J end lost 0 bases, and 9 bases lay between the germline ends. CDR3 residues: CSVGQVSGNTIYF. DNA for the CDR3: TGCAGCGTGGGGCAGGTCTCTGGAAACACCATATATTTT.

This clone was counted a single time. This chain joins TRBV14 and TRBJ2-7, with TRBD2 matching 7 bases. CDR1 SGHDN and CDR2 FVKESK come from the germline V gene. V gave up 2 bases and J gave up 5 bases; unmatched junction bases: 3. This CDR3 is 13 amino acids long. The CDR3 reads CASSQLGGDEQYF. For the CDR3, the DNA is TGTGCCAGCAGCCAACTGGGGGGGGACGAGCAGTACTTC.

This clone was detected only once. This rearrangement joins TRBV4-3 to TRBJ1-4, with D perhaps TRBD1 (6 bases). There are 15 residues in the CDR3. The V end lost 1 base, the J end lost 3 bases, and 9 bases lay between the germline ends. Germline assignment: CDR1 LGHNA and CDR2 YSLEER. The DNA of the CDR3 is TGCGCCAGCAGCCAAGGGACAGCATCTAATGAAAAACTGTTTTTT. It translates to CASSQGTASNEKLFF.

The gene calls are TRBV6-5 and TRBJ1-2; 8 nucleotides align to TRBD1. The CDR3 has 14 residues. After removal of 6 bases from V and 8 bases from J, the junction contained 11 bases not matched to a gene. The germline V gene encodes CDR1 MNHEY and CDR2 SVGAGI. CDR3 sequence (DNA): TGTGCCAGCAGAGGACAGGGAAAGGATGGCGGCTACACCTTC. It codes for CASRGQGKDGGYTF.

The rearrangement uses TRBV27 and TRBJ2-2, with 8 bases that match TRBD2. The V gene end was trimmed by 2 bases and the J gene end by 5 bases; junction bases not matched to a gene: 4. This CDR3 comprises 15 residues. Germline V gene data show CDR1 as MNHEY and CDR2 as SMNVEV (reference sequence). The CDR3 sequence is CASSLVAGLTGELFF. CDR3 nucleotides: TGTGCCAGCAGTTTAGTAGCGGGACTGACCGGGGAGCTGTTTTTT.

V is TRBV7-9 and J is TRBJ2-1; 10 nucleotides align to TRBD2. J gave up 11 bases and V 1 base, and 20 bases lay outside the gene matches. Germline CDR1 SEHNR, CDR2 FQNEAQ (reference sequence). There are 19 residues in the CDR3. CDR3 sequence reads: CASSLVSLSGRAWNEKQFF. As DNA, the CDR3 is TGTGCCAGCAGCTTAGTTAGTTTGAGCGGGAGGGCCTGGAATGAAAAGCAGTTCTTC.

The V call is TRBV7-2, the J call TRBJ2-1; 11 bases match TRBD2. Trimming at V came to 6 bases and at J to 6 bases, leaving 7 bases not matched to a gene. The germline V gene encodes CDR1 SGHTA and CDR2 FQGNSA. This CDR3 spans 15 amino acids. Written as DNA, the CDR3 is TGTGCCAGCAGTTCTCTAGCGGGAGGATTCAATGAGCAGTTCTTC. Translation gives CASSSLAGGFNEQFF.

The chain uses TRBV4-2 and TRBJ1-1; a weak D match, TRBD1 (5 bases). V lost 1 base, J lost 0 bases, and 18 bases lay in between. From germline, CDR1 is LGHNA and CDR2 YNFKEQ. The CDR3 is 18 amino acids. CDR3 nucleotide sequence: TGTGCCAGCAGCCAAGTTAAGAGGGACTTCGCTCTGAACACTGAAGCTTTCTTT. Its protein product is CASSQVKRDFALNTEAFF.